The 18 T cell receptor beta chains listed next were all sequenced from one sample in a study of cytomegalovirus exposure and HLA in healthy donors. PCR was performed using 60 Vbeta and 13 Jbeta primers. Generated by immunoSEQ multiplex PCR, the TCRdb table keeps only in-frame clones and is missing some. Of about 130,000 clones listed, approximately 85% are singletons. Sequenced material: PBMCs. These receptors all stem from a boy younger than 18 in good health and CMV-seronegative.

The chain is built from TRBV7-3 and TRBJ2-7; TRBD2 aligns across 8 bases. Germline CDR1 reads SGHTA; CDR2 reads FQGTGA. CDR3 length: 14 residues. V was clipped by 6 bases and J by 0 bases; unmatched bases: 4. The CDR3 loop reads CASSMGTSSYEQYF. The CDR3 nucleotides read TGTGCCAGCAGTATGGGGACTAGCTCCTACGAGCAGTACTTC.

The CDR3 spells CASSLTGWQGVNYGYTF. The CDR3 region has the DNA TGTGCCAGCAGCTTAACGGGTTGGCAGGGGGTAAACTATGGCTACACCTTC. The V call is TRBV7-3, the J call TRBJ1-2, with 7 bases aligning to TRBD1. Germline V gene data show CDR1 as SGHTA and CDR2 as FQGTGA. The CDR3 loop spans 17 amino acids. The V segment lost 0 bases and the J segment 2 bases; nucleotides outside the gene matches: 9.

This chain uses TRBV9 with TRBJ1-4; 7 bases agree with TRBD1. Looked up from germline, CDR1 is SGDLS and CDR2 is YYNGEE. The CDR3 sequence is 15 residues long. V was pared by 4 bases and J by 6 bases, with 9 bases of the junction left unmatched. The CDR3: CASSPQGGRDEKLFF. The DNA of the CDR3 is TGTGCCAGCAGCCCCCAGGGGGGCCGCGATGAAAAACTGTTTTTT.

This clone was seen once. The chain has TRBV4-1 and TRBJ2-5, with D possibly matching TRBD1 (8 bases). V was shortened by 4 bases and J by 5 bases, with 17 bases between the two germline ends. The CDR3 extends over 15 amino acids. Germline V gene data show CDR1 as MGHRA and CDR2 as YSYEKL. CDR3 nucleotide sequence: TGCGCCAGCAGCCGATTCAGGGGGCGGGAGGAGACCCAGTACTTC. Its translation is CASSRFRGREETQYF.

The chain couples TRBV5-1 to TRBJ1-2; 11 positions match TRBD1. The germline V gene encodes CDR1 SGHRS and CDR2 YFSETQ. The CDR3 is 14 amino acids. The ends lost 4 bases at V and 3 bases at J; junction bases unmatched: 2. The CDR3 reads CASSPGQGDYGYTF. The CDR3 bases are TGCGCCAGCAGCCCGGGACAGGGGGACTATGGCTACACCTTC.

The J gene is TRBJ2-7, the V gene TRBV30, with TRBD1 identical over 7 bases. The V gene's germline CDR1 is GTSNPN and CDR2 SVGIG (reference sequence). This CDR3 has 13 residues. After removal of 3 bases from V and 2 bases from J, the junction contained 4 bases not matched to a gene. CDR3 in DNA: TGTGCCTGGAGGGGGGACAGCACCTACGAGCAGTACTTC. This sequence encodes CAWRGDSTYEQYF.

The chain links TRBV27 to TRBJ1-1; the match to TRBD1 covers 7 bases. The CDR3 loop spans 14 amino acids. V was pared by 6 bases and J by 2 bases, with 6 bases of the junction left unmatched. The V gene's germline CDR1 is MNHEY and CDR2 SMNVEV (reference sequence). The CDR3 is CASSDRDSNTEAFF. The CDR3 DNA reads TGTGCCAGCAGCGACCGGGACAGTAACACTGAAGCTTTCTTT.

The chain recombines TRBV15 with TRBJ2-5; maybe TRBD1 (6 bases). Trimming removed 4 bases from V and 5 bases from J, with 17 bases in between. Germline V CDR1 and CDR2: LNHNV, YYDKDF (reference sequence). This CDR3 has 15 amino acids. The CDR3 DNA is TGTGCCACCAGCACCTTTACAGGGTTGGGTGAGACCCAGTACTTC. Its translation: CATSTFTGLGETQYF. The complete variable domain, with remaining parts taken from reference TRBV15 and TRBJ2-5, reads DAMVIQNPRYQVTQFGKPVTLSCSQTLNHNVMYWYQQKSSQAPKLLFHYYDKDFNNEADTPDNFQSRRPNTSFCFLDIRSPGLGDTAMYLCATSTFTGLGETQYFGPGTRLLVL.

The chain employs TRBV10-2 and TRBJ1-4; D call uncertain. The V gene's germline CDR1 is WSHSY and CDR2 SAAADI. Trimming cost V 3 bases and J 0 bases, with 5 bases left between them. The CDR3 totals 14 residues. This CDR3 is CASSDRATNEKLFF. The CDR3 DNA reads TGCGCCAGCAGTGACCGTGCAACTAATGAAAAACTGTTTTTT.

The V call is TRBV2, the J call TRBJ2-5; D might be TRBD2 (6 bases). The J call may not be correct, given that the DNA end is closer to TRBJ2-7. The CDR3 extends over 15 amino acids. Germline V gives CDR1 SNHLY, CDR2 FYNNEI. The CDR3 nucleotides are TGTGCCAGCAGTGAAGCGGGGGGATTCTCCTACGAGCAGTACTTC. Amino acids: CASSEAGGFSYEQYF.

This chain links TRBV7-2 with TRBJ2-5; TRBD2 matches 11 bases. Germline V lookup: CDR1 SGHTA, CDR2 FQGNSA. CDR3 length: 17 residues. Trimming took 0 bases from V and 3 from J; bases not matched to a gene: 6. For the CDR3, the DNA is TGTGCCAGCAGCTTAGCCCTGCTACTAGCGGGGGAAGAGACCCAGTACTTC. It encodes CASSLALLLAGEETQYF.

The chain employs TRBV7-9 and TRBJ1-2, with 8 bases lining up with TRBD1. The CDR3 is 14 residues long. CDR1 is SEHNR and CDR2 is FQNEAQ in the germline V gene (reference sequence). Trimming took 5 bases from V and 3 from J; bases not matched to a gene: 5. CDR3 DNA sequence: TGTGCCAGCAGCGGAACGACAGGGGACTATGGCTACACCTTC. The encoded protein is CASSGTTGDYGYTF. Full variable domain (missing parts from reference TRBV7-9 and TRBJ1-2): DTGVSQNPRHKITKRGQNVTFRCDPISEHNRLYWYRQTLGQGPEFLTYFQNEAQLEKSRLLSDRFSAERPKGSFSTLEIQRTEQGDSAMYLCASSGTTGDYGYTFGSGTRLTVV.

The chain has TRBV19 and TRBJ2-1, with 9 positions matching TRBD2. With V trimmed by 3 bases and J by 6 bases, 15 bases remained unmatched. This CDR3 spans 18 amino acids. Germline loops: CDR1 LNHDA, CDR2 SQIVND (reference sequence). CDR3 sequence reads: CASSMLAGTVDYLNEQFF. CDR3 sequence (DNA): TGTGCCAGTAGTATGCTAGCGGGGACCGTCGATTACCTCAATGAGCAGTTCTTC.

J is TRBJ1-6 and V is TRBV30; 9 bases line up with TRBD1. V shed 0 bases and J 10 bases; nucleotides not matched to a gene: 13. CDR1 and CDR2 (germline): GTSNPN, SVGIG (reference sequence). The CDR3 runs to 17 residues. The CDR3 region has the DNA TGTGCCTGGAGTGTAGGTCTCATCGGACAGGGGAACTCACCCCTCCACTTT. Its translation is CAWSVGLIGQGNSPLHF.

The V call is TRBV7-2, the J call TRBJ1-2; tentatively, D is TRBD1 (5 bases). The CDR3 loop spans 16 amino acids. In germline, CDR1 is SGHTA, CDR2 FQGNSA. V was pared by 0 bases and J by 1 base, with 12 bases between. CDR3 loop: CASSLAQGDGNYGYTF. CDR3 nucleotides: TGTGCCAGCAGCTTAGCGCAAGGGGATGGTAACTATGGCTACACCTTC.

V and J are TRBV28 and TRBJ2-3; 15 positions agree with TRBD2. Looked up from germline, CDR1 is MDHEN and CDR2 is SYDVKM. The CDR3 is 16 amino acids. The CDR3 DNA follows: TGTGCAACGGGACTAGCGGGAGGTCGGGGCACAGATACGCAGTATTTT. Its translation: CATGLAGGRGTDTQYF.

This clone was recorded a few times. The rearrangement uses TRBV4-3 and TRBJ2-1, with D perhaps TRBD1 (6 bases). Trimming shortened V by 1 base and J by 5 bases, and 12 bases separated the two germline ends. The CDR3 totals 15 residues. The germline V gene has CDR1 LGHNA and CDR2 YSLEER. The CDR3 nucleotides read TGCGCCAGCAGCCAAGTTACAGGGAATAACAATGAGCAGTTCTTC. Translated: CASSQVTGNNNEQFF.

With regard to this clone: At the DNA level, this CDR3 is encoded by other sequences in the same sample as well. This sequence joins TRBV2 and TRBJ2-7; D is perhaps TRBD2 (5 bases). Trimming removed 6 bases at V and 4 bases at J, with 10 bases between. The CDR3 is 12 residues long. Per the germline V gene, CDR1 is SNHLY and CDR2 is FYNNEI. The CDR3 nucleotides are TGTGCCAGCAGCCTCGGAGGTTACGAGCAGTACTTC. This sequence encodes CASSLGGYEQYF.